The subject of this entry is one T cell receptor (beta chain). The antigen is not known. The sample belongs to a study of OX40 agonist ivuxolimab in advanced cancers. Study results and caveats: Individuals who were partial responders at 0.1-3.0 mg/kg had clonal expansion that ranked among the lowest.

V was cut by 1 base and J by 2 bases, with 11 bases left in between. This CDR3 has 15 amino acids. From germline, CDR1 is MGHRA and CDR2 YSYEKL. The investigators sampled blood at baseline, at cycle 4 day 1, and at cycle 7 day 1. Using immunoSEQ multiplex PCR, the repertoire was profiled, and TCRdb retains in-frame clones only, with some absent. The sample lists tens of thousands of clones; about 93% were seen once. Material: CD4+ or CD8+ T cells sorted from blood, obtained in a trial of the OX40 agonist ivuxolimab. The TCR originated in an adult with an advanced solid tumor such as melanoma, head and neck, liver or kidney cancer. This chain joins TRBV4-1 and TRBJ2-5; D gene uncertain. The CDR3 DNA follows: TGCGCCAGCAGCCAAGTTTATGAGTTACAAGAGACCCAGTACTTC. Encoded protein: CASSQVYELQETQYF.